These 8 T cell receptor beta chains originate from one sample sequenced in a study of OX40 agonist ivuxolimab in advanced cancers. Libraries were constructed by the immunoSEQ multiplex PCR assay. What TCRdb holds here is the immuneACCESS table cut down to in-frame rearrangements. Part of the clones is not present; checked against another copy, under half of the missing clones reflect an unresolved V gene, and the others are unexplained. The table for this sample lists tens of thousands of clones; around 88% of them were counted only once. The leading ten clones occupy less than 0.85% of the sample. Sample: CD4+ or CD8+ T cells sorted from blood, taken in a trial of the OX40 agonist ivuxolimab. These receptors all stem from an adult with an advanced solid tumor such as melanoma, head and neck, liver or kidney cancer.

This clone showed up just once. The chain links TRBV7-2 to TRBJ2-2; D unresolved. V was cut by 0 bases and J by 0 bases, with 8 bases left in between. From germline, CDR1 is SGHTA and CDR2 FQGNSA. The CDR3 is 16 residues long. This CDR3 reads CASSLARLANTGELFF. CDR3 bases: TGTGCCAGCAGCTTAGCGCGTCTAGCGAACACCGGGGAGCTGTTTTTT.

CDR3 bases: TGTGCCAGCAGACCTGGGACTAGCGGGGGGAATGAGCAGTTCTTC. Translation: CASRPGTSGGNEQFF. This chain connects TRBV28 to TRBJ2-1, with TRBD2 matching over 15 bases. Germline CDR1 and CDR2: MDHEN and SYDVKM. With 6 bases clipped from V and 7 bases from J, the junction kept 4 bases outside the gene matches. This CDR3 contains 15 residues.

V usage is TRBV7-2 and J usage is TRBJ2-5; 8 nucleotides line up with TRBD1. Germline CDR1 is SGHTA and CDR2 is FQGNSA. Unmatched junction bases numbered 1, after V lost 3 bases and J lost 1 base. There are 14 residues in the CDR3. CDR3 in DNA: TGTGCCAGCAGCTTCGGACAGGGCCAAGAGACCCAGTACTTC. It codes for CASSFGQGQETQYF. The full variable domain, with the rest looked up from reference TRBV7-2 and TRBJ2-5, is GAGVSQSPSNKVTEKGKDVELRCDPISGHTALYWYRQSLGQGLEFLIYFQGNSAPDKSGLPSDRFSAERTGGSVSTLTIQRTQQEDSAVYLCASSFGQGQETQYFGPGTRLLVL.

The gene calls are TRBV6-1 and TRBJ2-7, with 9 bases identical to TRBD1. Trimming took 3 bases from V and 7 from J; bases not matched to a gene: 10. The CDR3 length is 15 residues. Germline V gene sequence: CDR1 MNHNS, CDR2 SASEGT. CDR3 sequence: CASSDPGQGAGEQYF. The CDR3 nucleotides are TGTGCCAGCAGTGATCCGGGACAGGGTGCGGGGGAGCAGTACTTC.

The rearrangement links TRBV27 to TRBJ2-5; D ambiguous. In germline, CDR1 is MNHEY, CDR2 SMNVEV (reference sequence). With 6 bases removed from V and 5 bases from J, the gap between germline ends came to 16 bases. This CDR3 comprises 14 residues. The CDR3 nucleotides are TGTGCCAGCAGCCTGGGCCCTTTAGGGGAGACCCAGTACTTC. Translating it yields CASSLGPLGETQYF.

V gene TRBV5-1 combines with J gene TRBJ2-2, with a weak D call TRBD2 (5 bases). Germline loops: CDR1 SGHRS, CDR2 YFSETQ. This CDR3 has 13 amino acids. Trimming stripped 3 bases from V and 8 bases from J, with 11 bases between. CDR3 DNA sequence: TGCGCCAGCAGCTCGCCTAGCTTGGGGGAGCTGTTTTTT. Its translation: CASSSPSLGELFF.

This clone came up once. The J gene is TRBJ2-7, the V gene TRBV27; 11 bases agree with TRBD1. The CDR3 sequence is 15 residues long. The V segment lost 6 bases and the J segment 7 bases; nucleotides outside the gene matches: 11. Per the germline V gene, CDR1 is MNHEY and CDR2 is SMNVEV (reference sequence). The CDR3 DNA sequence: TGTGCCAGCAGAAAAATCGGACAGGGGGCAGGAGAGCAGTACTTC. Residues: CASRKIGQGAGEQYF.

The chain recombines TRBV7-8 with TRBJ2-1; unclear D gene. Germline V gives CDR1 SGHVS, CDR2 FQNEAQ. This CDR3 has 12 residues. V gave up 3 bases and J gave up 4 bases, with 4 bases separating them. The CDR3 sequence: CASSFSYNEQFF. The CDR3 DNA reads as TGTGCCAGCAGCTTTTCTTACAATGAGCAGTTCTTC.